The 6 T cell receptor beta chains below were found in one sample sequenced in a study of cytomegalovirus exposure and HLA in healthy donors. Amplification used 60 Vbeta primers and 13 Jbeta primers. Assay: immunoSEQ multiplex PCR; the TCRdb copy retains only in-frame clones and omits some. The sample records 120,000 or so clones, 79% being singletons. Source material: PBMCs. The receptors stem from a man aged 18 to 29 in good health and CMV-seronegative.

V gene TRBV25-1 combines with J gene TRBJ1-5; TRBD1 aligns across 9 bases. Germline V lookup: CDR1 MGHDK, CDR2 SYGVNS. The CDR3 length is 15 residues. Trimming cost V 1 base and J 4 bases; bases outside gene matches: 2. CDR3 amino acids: CASSESGTGNQPQHF. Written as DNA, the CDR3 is TGTGCCAGCAGTGAATCCGGGACAGGGAATCAGCCCCAGCATTTT.

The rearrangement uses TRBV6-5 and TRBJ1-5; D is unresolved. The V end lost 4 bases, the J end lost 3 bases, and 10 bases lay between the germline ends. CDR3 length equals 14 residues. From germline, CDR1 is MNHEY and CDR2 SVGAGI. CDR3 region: CASSWARDNQPQHF. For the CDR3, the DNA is TGTGCCAGCAGTTGGGCGAGAGACAATCAGCCCCAGCATTTT.

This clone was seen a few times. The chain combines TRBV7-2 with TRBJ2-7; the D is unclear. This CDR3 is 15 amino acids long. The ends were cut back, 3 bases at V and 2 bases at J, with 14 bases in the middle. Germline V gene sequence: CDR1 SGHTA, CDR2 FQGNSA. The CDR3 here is CASSFYRSYAYEQYF. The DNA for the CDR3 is TGTGCCAGCAGCTTTTATCGGAGTTATGCCTACGAGCAGTACTTC.

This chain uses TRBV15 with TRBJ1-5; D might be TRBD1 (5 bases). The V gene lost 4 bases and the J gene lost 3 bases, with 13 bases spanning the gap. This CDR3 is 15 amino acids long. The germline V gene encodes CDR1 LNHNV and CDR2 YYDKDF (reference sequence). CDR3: CATSTAGGDNQPQHF. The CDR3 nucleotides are TGTGCCACCAGCACGGCGGGGGGAGACAATCAGCCCCAGCATTTT.

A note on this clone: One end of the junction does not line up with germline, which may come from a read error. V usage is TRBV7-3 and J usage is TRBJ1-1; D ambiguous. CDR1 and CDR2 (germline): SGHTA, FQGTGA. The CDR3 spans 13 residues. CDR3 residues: CASTLTRNTEAFF. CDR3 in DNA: TGTGCCAGCACCTTAACGAGGAACACTGAAGCTTTCTTT.

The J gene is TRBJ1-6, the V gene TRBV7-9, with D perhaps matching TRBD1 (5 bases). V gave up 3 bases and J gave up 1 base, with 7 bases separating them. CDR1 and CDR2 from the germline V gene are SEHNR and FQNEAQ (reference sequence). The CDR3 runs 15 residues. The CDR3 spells CASSLQGSYNSPLHF. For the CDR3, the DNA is TGTGCCAGCAGCTTGCAGGGTTCCTATAATTCACCCCTCCACTTT.